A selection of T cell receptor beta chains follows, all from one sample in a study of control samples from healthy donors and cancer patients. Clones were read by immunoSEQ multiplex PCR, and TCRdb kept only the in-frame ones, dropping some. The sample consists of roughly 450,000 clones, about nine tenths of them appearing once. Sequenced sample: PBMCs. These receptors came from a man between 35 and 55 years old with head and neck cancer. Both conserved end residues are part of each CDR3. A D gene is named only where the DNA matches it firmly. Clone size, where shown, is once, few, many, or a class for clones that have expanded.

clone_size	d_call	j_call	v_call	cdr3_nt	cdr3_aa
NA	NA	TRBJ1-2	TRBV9	TGTGCCAGCGGATCCAAAGGGCCTCCCGGGGATGGCTACACCTTC	CASGSKGPPGDGYTF
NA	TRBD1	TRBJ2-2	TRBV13	TGTGCCAGCAGCCCCAAAACAGGGGACACCGGGGAGCTGTTTTTT	CASSPKTGDTGELFF
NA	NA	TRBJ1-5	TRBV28	TGTGCCAGCAGCTCCTCGTACGGAGGCAATCAGCCCCAGCATTTT	CASSSSYGGNQPQHF
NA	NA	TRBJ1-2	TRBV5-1	TGCGCCAGCAGCTTGCGAGGAGACTATGGCTACACCTTC	CASSLRGDYGYTF
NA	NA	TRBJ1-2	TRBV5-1	TGCGCCAGCAGCTTGGCTGGAGCGCCCTGGGGCTACACCTTC	CASSLAGAPWGYTF
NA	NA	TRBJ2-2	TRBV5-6	TGTGCCAGCAGCTGGTTTAGGAACGGGGAGCTGTTTTTT	CASSWFRNGELFF
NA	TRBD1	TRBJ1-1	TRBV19	TGTGCCAGTAGTTGGGACAGAAATCTCCCTGAAGCTTTCTTT	CASSWDRNLPEAFF
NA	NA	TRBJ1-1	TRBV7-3	TGTGCCAGCAGCTTTCCGGGCTCTGAAGCTTTCTTT	CASSFPGSEAFF
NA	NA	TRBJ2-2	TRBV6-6	TGTGCCAGCAGTTACGACACCGGGGAGCTGTTTTTT	CASSYDTGELFF
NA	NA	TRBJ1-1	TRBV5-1	TGCGCCAGCAGCTTGGGTCCAGTCACGAACACTGAAGCTTTCTTT	CASSLGPVTNTEAFF
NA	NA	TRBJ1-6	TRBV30	TGTGCCTGGAGTGTGGCGGGACCCCTCCACTTT	CAWSVAGPLHF
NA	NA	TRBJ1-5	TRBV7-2	TGTGCCAGCAGTTACCCGAATCAGCCCCAGCATTTT	CASSYPNQPQHF
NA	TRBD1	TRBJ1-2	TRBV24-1	TGTGCCACCAGTGCCCCCTTGGGACAGGGAAAAGGTTATGGCTACACCTTC	CATSAPLGQGKGYGYTF
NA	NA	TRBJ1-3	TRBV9	TGTGCCAGCAGCGTAGACGCGGGAAACACCATATATTTT	CASSVDAGNTIYF
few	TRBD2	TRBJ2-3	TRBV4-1	TGCGCCAGCAGCCAACCCCCACTATCCACGGGACTAGCGGGACTCACAGATACGCAGTATTTT	CASSQPPLSTGLAGLTDTQYF
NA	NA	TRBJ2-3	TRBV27	TGTGCCAGCAGTTCCCGCTCGGGACAAGAGCAGTATTTT	CASSSRSGQEQYF
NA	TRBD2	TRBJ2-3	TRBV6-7	TGTGCCAGCAGTAATGGACTAGCGGGAGCCCCAGATACGCAGTATTTT	CASSNGLAGAPDTQYF
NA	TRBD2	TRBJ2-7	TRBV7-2	TGTGCCAGCAGCTTCGCCCGGGTGGGGACTAGCGGGTCTAACGAGCAGTACTTC	CASSFARVGTSGSNEQYF
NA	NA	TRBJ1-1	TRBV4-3	TGCGCCAGCAGCCAAGATCCCCTTTTCGGCGCTTTCTTT	CASSQDPLFGAFF
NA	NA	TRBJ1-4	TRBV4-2	TGTGCCAGCAGCCAAGGGGGAAACGGCAGACAGAACGAAAAACTGTTTTTT	CASSQGGNGRQNEKLFF
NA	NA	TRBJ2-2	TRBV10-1	TGCGCCAGCGGGGGACACGCCAACACCGGGGAGCTGTTTTTT	CASGGHANTGELFF
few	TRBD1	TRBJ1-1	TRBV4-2	TGTGCCAGCAGCCAGGCCGGGACAGGAGCGGAAGCTTTCTTT	CASSQAGTGAEAFF
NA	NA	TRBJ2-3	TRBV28	TGTGCCAGCAGTTTAGGGGGGGCCTTGAAGGGAGATACGCAGTATTTT	CASSLGGALKGDTQYF
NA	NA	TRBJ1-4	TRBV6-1	TGTGCCAGCAGTGAAGCCTTGCAGGGTACTAAAAAACTGTTTTTT	CASSEALQGTKKLFF
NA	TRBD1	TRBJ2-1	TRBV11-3	TGTGCCAGCAGCAAGGGACAGTCAAGCTCCTACAATGAGCAGTTCTTC	CASSKGQSSSYNEQFF
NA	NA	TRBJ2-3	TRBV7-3	TGTGCCAGCAGCTTAGGGGTAGCCACAGATACGCAGTATTTT	CASSLGVATDTQYF
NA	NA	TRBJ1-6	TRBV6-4	TGTGCCAGCAGTGAAGAAACCAATTCACCCCTCCACTTT	CASSEETNSPLHF
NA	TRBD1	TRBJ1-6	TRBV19	TGTGCCAGTACCCAGGGACAGAATAATTCACCCCTCCACTTT	CASTQGQNNSPLHF
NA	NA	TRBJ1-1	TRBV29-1	TGCAGCGTTGAAGATCCGAAGGGCTTCACTGAAGCTTTCTTT	CSVEDPKGFTEAFF
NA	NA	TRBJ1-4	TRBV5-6	TGTGCCAGCAGCTTGGCGGGTTGGGGGCAGAATGAAAAACTGTTTTTT	CASSLAGWGQNEKLFF
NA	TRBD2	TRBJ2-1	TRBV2	TGTGCCAGGAGCCTTCGGGGGGTTAATGAGCAGTTCTTC	CARSLRGVNEQFF
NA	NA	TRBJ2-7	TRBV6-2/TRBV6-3	TGTGCCAGCAGTTACTCGTTAATAGGAAACTACGAGCAGTACTTC	CASSYSLIGNYEQYF
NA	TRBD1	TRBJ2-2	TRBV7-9	TGTGCCAGCAGCTTCGGGACAGGGGTCACCACCGGGGAGCTGTTTTTT	CASSFGTGVTTGELFF
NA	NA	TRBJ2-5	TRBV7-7	TGTGCTAGCAGCTTGGCCCGAACAGGGTCGGAGACCCAGTACTTC	CASSLARTGSETQYF
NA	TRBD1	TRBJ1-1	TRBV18	TGTGCCAGCTCACCACTGCAGGGGGACACTGAAGCTTTCTTT	CASSPLQGDTEAFF
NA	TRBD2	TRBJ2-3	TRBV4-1	TGCGCCAGCAGCCGGGGACTAGCGGCTGCAGATACGCAGTATTTT	CASSRGLAAADTQYF
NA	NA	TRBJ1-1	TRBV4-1	TGCGCCAGCAGCCAAGTAGGCCTCGTCCCTGAAGCTTTCTTT	CASSQVGLVPEAFF
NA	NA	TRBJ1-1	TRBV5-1	TGCGCCAGCAGCTTGGAACAGGGTCCGAGTATTACTGAAGCTTTCTTT	CASSLEQGPSITEAFF
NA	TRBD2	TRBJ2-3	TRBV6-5	TGTGCCAGCGGGTTGACTAGCGGCAATACGCAGTATTTT	CASGLTSGNTQYF
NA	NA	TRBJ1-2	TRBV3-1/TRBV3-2	TGTGCCAGCAGCCAAGGAGGGGGAGCAATTAACTATGGCTACACCTTC	CASSQGGGAINYGYTF
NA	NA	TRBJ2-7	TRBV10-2	TGCGCCAGCAGTGAGTCGTTGAACAGGGTATCCTACGAGCAGTACTTC	CASSESLNRVSYEQYF
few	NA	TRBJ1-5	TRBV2	TGTGCCAGCAGTGAAGTCCTTAGCAATCAGCCCCAGCATTTT	CASSEVLSNQPQHF
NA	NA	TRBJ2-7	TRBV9	TGTGCCAGCAGCGCCACCGTTCAGGCGCCCTACGAGCAGTACTTC	CASSATVQAPYEQYF
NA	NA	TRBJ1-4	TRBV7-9	TGTGCCAGCAGCTTAGCATCCTGGACAGATGAAAAACTGTTTTTT	CASSLASWTDEKLFF
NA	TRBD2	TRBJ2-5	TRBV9	TGTGCCAGCAGCGTAGAGGCTAGCGGGAGTGTTTATGGGGCCCAGTACTTC	CASSVEASGSVYGAQYF
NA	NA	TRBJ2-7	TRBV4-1	TGCGCCAGCAGCCAAGGCGGTCAACTGGTCTACGAGCAGTACTTC	CASSQGGQLVYEQYF
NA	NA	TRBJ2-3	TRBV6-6	TGTGCCAGCAGTTACTCCGGGACACTAAAGGGTACGCAGTATTTT	CASSYSGTLKGTQYF
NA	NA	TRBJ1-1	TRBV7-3	TGTGCCAGCAGCTATGGGACGGGCACTGAAGCTTTCTTT	CASSYGTGTEAFF
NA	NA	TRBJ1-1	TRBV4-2	TGTGCCAGCAGCCAAGATCAGGGAAACACTGAAGCTTTCTTT	CASSQDQGNTEAFF
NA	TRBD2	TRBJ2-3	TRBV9	TGTGCCAGCAGCACCGGGACTAGCGGGTTTACAGATACGCAGTATTTT	CASSTGTSGFTDTQYF